This paragraph reports one T cell receptor (beta chain). Profiled with immunoSEQ multiplex PCR; TCRdb holds only in-frame clones, not every one. The sample includes 200,000 to 300,000 clones, around four fifths of them seen just once. V lost 0 bases to trimming and J lost 5 bases, with 12 bases between them. Germline V gives CDR1 SGDLS, CDR2 YYNGEE. This CDR3 contains 15 residues. The sample belongs to a study of blood T cell repertoires in COVID-19. This chain joins TRBV9 and TRBJ2-1; D unclear. This receptor was obtained from a man in his 60s with acute or convalescent COVID-19. The specimen sequenced was peripheral blood. CDR3 region: CASSVEPTFHNEQFF. CDR3 bases: TGTGCCAGCAGCGTAGAGCCGACATTCCACAATGAGCAGTTCTTC.